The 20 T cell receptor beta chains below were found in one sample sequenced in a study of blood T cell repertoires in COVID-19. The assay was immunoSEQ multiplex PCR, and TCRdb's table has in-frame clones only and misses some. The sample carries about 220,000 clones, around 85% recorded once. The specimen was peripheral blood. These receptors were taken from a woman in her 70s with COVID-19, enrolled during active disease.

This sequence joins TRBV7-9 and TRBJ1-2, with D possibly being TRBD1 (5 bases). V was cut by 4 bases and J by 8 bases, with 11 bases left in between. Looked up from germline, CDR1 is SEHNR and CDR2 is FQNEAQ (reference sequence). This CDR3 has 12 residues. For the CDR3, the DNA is TGTGCCAGCAGCTATGACAGTTACGGCTACACCTTC. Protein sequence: CASSYDSYGYTF.

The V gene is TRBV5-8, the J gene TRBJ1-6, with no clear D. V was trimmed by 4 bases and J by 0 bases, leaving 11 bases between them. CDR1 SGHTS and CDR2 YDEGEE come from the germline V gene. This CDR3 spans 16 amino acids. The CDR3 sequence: CASSPVMASYNSPLHF. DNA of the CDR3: TGTGCCAGCAGCCCCGTCATGGCCTCCTATAATTCACCCCTCCACTTT. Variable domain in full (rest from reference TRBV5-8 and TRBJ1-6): EAGVTQSPTHLIKTRGQQATLRCSPISGHTSVYWYQQALGLGLQFLLWYDEGEERNRGNFPPRFSGRQFPNYSSELNVNALELEDSALYLCASSPVMASYNSPLHFGNGTRLTVT.

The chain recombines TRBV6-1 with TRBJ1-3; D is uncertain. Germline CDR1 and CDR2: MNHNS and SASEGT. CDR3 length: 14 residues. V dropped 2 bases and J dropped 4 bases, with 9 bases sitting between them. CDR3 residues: CASSELSVGNTIYF. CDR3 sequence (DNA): TGTGCCAGCAGTGAACTCTCAGTGGGAAACACCATATATTTT.

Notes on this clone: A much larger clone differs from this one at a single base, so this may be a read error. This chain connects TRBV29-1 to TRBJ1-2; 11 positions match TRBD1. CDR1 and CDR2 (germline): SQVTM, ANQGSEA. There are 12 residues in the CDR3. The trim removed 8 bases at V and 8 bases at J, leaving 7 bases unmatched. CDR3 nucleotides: TGCAGCATTGGACAGGGGGCCGGCGGCTACACCTTC. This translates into CSIGQGAGGYTF.

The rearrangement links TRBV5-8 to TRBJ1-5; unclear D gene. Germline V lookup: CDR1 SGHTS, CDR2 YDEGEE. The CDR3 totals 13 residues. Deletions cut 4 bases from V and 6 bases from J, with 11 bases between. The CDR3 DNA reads TGTGCCAGCAGCCCCAGACTGGGTCAGCCCCAGCATTTT. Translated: CASSPRLGQPQHF.

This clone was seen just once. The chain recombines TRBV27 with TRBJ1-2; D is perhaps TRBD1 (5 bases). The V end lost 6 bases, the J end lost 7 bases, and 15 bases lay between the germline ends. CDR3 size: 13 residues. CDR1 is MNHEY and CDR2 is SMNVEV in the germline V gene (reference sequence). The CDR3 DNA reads TGTGCCAGCAGGAGCCTCCCGGGGGGTGGCTACACCTTC. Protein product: CASRSLPGGGYTF.

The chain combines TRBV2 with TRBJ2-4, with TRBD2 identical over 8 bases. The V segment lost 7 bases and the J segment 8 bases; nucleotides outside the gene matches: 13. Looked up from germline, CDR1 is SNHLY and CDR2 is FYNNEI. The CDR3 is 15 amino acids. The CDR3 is CASTTPGAGVDIQYF. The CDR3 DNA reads TGTGCCAGCACCACCCCTGGAGCGGGAGTAGACATTCAGTACTTC.

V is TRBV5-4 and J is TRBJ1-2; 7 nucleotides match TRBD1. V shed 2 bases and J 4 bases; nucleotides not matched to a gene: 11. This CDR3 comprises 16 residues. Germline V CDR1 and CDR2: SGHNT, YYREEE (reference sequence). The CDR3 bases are TGTGCCAGCAGCTTTTCGGAGACGACAGGGATCTATGGCTACACCTTC. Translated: CASSFSETTGIYGYTF.

The CDR3 loop is CASDSGGAGTGELFF. CDR3 DNA sequence: TGTGCCAGCGACTCGGGGGGCGCCGGGACCGGGGAGCTGTTTTTT. This chain uses TRBV19 with TRBJ2-2; D is possibly TRBD2 (7 bases). This CDR3 is built from 15 residues. Between the trimmed V and J ends, which lost 9 bases and 5 bases, there was a span of 19 bases. Germline CDR1 is LNHDA and CDR2 is SQIVND (reference sequence).

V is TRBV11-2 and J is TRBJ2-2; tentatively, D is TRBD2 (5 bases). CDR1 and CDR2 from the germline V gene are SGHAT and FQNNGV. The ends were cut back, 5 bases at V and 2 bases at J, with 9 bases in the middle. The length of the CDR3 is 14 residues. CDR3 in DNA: TGTGCCAGCAGCCTAAGGACTAACACCGGGGAGCTGTTTTTT. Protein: CASSLRTNTGELFF.

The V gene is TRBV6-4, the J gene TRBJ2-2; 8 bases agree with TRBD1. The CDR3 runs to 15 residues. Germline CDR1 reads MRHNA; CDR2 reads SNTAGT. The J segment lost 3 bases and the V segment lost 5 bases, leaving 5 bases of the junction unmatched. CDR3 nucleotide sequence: TGTGCCAGCAGTCCCGGGACAGGACACACCGGGGAGCTGTTTTTT. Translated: CASSPGTGHTGELFF.

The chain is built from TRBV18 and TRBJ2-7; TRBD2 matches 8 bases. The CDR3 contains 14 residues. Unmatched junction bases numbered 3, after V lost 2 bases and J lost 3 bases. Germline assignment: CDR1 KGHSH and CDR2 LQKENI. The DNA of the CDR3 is TGTGCCAGCTCACCAGTGGCGGGGGGCTACGAGCAGTACTTC. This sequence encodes CASSPVAGGYEQYF.

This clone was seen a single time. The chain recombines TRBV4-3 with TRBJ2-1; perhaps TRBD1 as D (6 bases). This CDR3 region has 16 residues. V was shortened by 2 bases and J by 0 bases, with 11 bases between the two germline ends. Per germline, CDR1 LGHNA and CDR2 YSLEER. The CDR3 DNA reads TGCGCCAGCAGCCAACGACAGGTTCCCTCCTACAATGAGCAGTTCTTC. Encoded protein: CASSQRQVPSYNEQFF.

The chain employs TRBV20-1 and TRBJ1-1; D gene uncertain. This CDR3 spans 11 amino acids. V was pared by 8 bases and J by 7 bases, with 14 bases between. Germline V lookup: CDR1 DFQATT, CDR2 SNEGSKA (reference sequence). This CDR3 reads CSPLREGEAFF. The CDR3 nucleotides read TGCAGTCCCTTACGGGAGGGTGAAGCTTTCTTT.

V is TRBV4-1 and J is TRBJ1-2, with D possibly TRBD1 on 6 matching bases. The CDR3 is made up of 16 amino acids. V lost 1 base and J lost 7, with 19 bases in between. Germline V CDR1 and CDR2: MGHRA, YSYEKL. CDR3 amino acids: CASSQALGSGVVGYTF. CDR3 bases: TGCGCCAGCAGCCAAGCGTTAGGGTCAGGGGTGGTTGGCTACACCTTC.

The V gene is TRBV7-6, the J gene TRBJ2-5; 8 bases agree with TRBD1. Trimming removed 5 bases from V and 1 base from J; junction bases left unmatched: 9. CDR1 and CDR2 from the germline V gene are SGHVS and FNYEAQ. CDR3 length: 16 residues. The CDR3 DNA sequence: TGTGCCAGCAGCCCCGGGGCAGGGGGCCCCCAAGAGACCCAGTACTTC. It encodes CASSPGAGGPQETQYF.

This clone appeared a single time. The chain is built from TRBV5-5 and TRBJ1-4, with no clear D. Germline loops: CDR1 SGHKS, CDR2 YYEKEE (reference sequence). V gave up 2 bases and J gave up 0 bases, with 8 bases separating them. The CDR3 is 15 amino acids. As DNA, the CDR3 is TGTGCCAGCAGCTTTTCCAGCGCAACTAATGAAAAACTGTTTTTT. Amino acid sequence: CASSFSSATNEKLFF.

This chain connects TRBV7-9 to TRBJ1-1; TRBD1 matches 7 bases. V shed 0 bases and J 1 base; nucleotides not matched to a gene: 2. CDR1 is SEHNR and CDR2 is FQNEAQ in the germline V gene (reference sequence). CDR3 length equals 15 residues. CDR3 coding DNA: TGTGCCAGCAGCTTAGCGACAGGGAGGAACACTGAAGCTTTCTTT. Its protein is CASSLATGRNTEAFF.

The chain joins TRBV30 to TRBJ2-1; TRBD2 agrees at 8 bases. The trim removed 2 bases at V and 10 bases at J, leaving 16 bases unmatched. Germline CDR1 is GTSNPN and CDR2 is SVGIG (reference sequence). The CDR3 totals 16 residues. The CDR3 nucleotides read TGTGCCTGGAGTACCCCCTCGGGACTAGTGAACGGGGAGCAGTTCTTC. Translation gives CAWSTPSGLVNGEQFF.

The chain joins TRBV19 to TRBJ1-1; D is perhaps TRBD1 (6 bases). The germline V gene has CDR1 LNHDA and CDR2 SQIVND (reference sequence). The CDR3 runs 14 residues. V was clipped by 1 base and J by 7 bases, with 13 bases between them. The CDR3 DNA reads TGTGCCAGTAGTATAGCAGACAGGCAGCTTGAAGCTTTCTTT. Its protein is CASSIADRQLEAFF.